The subject of this entry is one TCR beta chain. These data come from a study of technical replicates of blood from several donors. The CDR3 is 14 amino acids. Trimming removed 4 bases from V and 4 bases from J, with 10 bases in between. In germline, CDR1 is MNHNS, CDR2 SASEGT. The protocol was immunoSEQ multiplex PCR, while the TCRdb copy is restricted to in-frame clones and leaves out a portion. The sample consists of tens of thousands of clones, over 75% of them appearing once. The sequence derives from a human donor in good health. The sequenced sample was T cells isolated from PBMCs. The gene calls are TRBV6-1 and TRBJ1-4; D is possibly TRBD1 (6 bases). CDR3 nucleotides: TGTGCCAGCAGTGTCCGGGACAATAATGAAAAACTGTTTTTT. It specifies CASSVRDNNEKLFF.